Reported below is one TCR beta chain. This entry comes from a study of blood T cell repertoires in COVID-19. For the study at large: Samples of COVID-19 (acute and convalescent) were obtained from the United States, Italy and Spain. From T cells, B-cell-depleted T cells, or PBMCs came the material, which was cDNA or gDNA.

Authors' data handling: Cell counts per sample came from amplifying reference gene primers. Profiling relied on immunoSEQ multiplex PCR, and the TCRdb table lists in-frame clones only, not all of them. The D gene and trimming were derived from the DNA, and the V and J assignments and clone size from that table. The sample has roughly 220,000 clones, more than 75% seen once. CDR3 length equals 14 residues. The V gene lost 1 base and the J gene lost 2 bases, with 8 bases spanning the gap. CDR1 and CDR2 (germline): LGHNA, YNFKEQ. Seattle's cohort entered during active infection and was followed longitudinally.

This receptor was taken from an elderly woman with COVID-19, enrolled during active disease. Sequenced: peripheral blood. The chain has TRBV4-2 and TRBJ1-2; possibly TRBD1 for D (6 bases). This CDR3 reads CASSQAGVNYGYTF. The CDR3 DNA reads TGTGCCAGCAGCCAAGCAGGGGTGAACTATGGCTACACCTTC.